One and the same sample provided the 30 T cell receptor beta chains below, sequenced in a study of T cell repertoires in cytomegalovirus infection. In TCRdb, the reads were re-called with MiXCR into one record per CDR3 protein. The sample comprises 650,000 to 850,000 distinct CDR3 sequences, 25% to 35% of which are singletons, and 13% rests with the top ten. These TCRs are of unknown antigen specificity. The sample was cultured CD8+ T cells from PBMCs, taken from culture after CMV antigen stimulation. These receptors were collected from a human donor in good health (CMV status not recorded). Some clones in this sample may be carry-over from other donors' samples.

The rearrangement uses TRBV6-1 and TRBJ2-7, with no clear D. Germline-derived CDR1 and CDR2 are MNHNS and SASEGT. The CDR3 extends over 14 amino acids. With 0 bases removed from V and 4 bases from J, the gap between germline ends came to 10 bases. The CDR3: CASSEASQAYEQYV. The DNA for the CDR3 is TGTGCCAGCAGTGAAGCCTCCCAAGCGTACGAGCAGTACGTC.

V and J are TRBV9 and TRBJ1-2; 7 bases fit TRBD1. CDR3 length: 14 amino acids. The V segment lost 3 bases and the J segment 3 bases; nucleotides outside the gene matches: 5. Germline V lookup: CDR1 SGDLS, CDR2 YYNGEE. The CDR3 DNA is TGTGCCAGCAGCGCGGAGGGGGCGGACTATGGCTACACCTTC. It translates to CASSAEGADYGYTF.

This clonotype was observed a handful of times. The rearrangement links TRBV2 to TRBJ1-1; D is undetermined. Trimming took 10 bases from V and 4 from J, leaving 10 bases between them. CDR3 length: 11 residues. Germline CDR1 reads SNHLY; CDR2 reads FYNNEI. The DNA of the CDR3 is TGTGCCACCAATTCGGGCACTGAAGCTTTCTTT. This encodes CATNSGTEAFF.

This clonotype has just a few counts. The V gene is TRBV19, the J gene TRBJ2-7, with 12 nucleotides matching TRBD1. The CDR3 is 16 amino acids. Germline V CDR1 and CDR2: LNHDA, SQIVND (reference sequence). Trimming took 6 bases from V and 2 from J; bases not matched to a gene: 8. The CDR3 DNA reads TGTGCCAGTAGCTCCCTGGGACAGGGGGCAGCCTACGAGCAGTACTTC. Amino acid sequence: CASSSLGQGAAYEQYF.

The chain couples TRBV7-6 to TRBJ2-1; 9 bases match TRBD2. This CDR3 is 15 amino acids long. Germline CDR1 reads SGHVS; CDR2 reads FNYEAQ. V dropped 5 bases and J dropped 5; count of bases not matched to a gene: 7. The CDR3 region has the DNA TGTGCCAGCAGCATAGGGCTAGCGGGGAACAATGAGCAGTTCTTC. Protein product: CASSIGLAGNNEQFF.

The sample holds many counts of this clonotype. The V and J genes are TRBV7-2 and TRBJ1-2; 9 nucleotides match TRBD1. There are 16 residues in the CDR3. With 4 bases clipped from V and 0 bases from J, the junction kept 6 bases outside the gene matches. Germline V gene sequence: CDR1 SGHTA, CDR2 FQGNSA. CDR3: CASSSDRGTANYGYTF. In nucleotides, the CDR3 is TGTGCCAGCAGCTCCGACAGGGGGACCGCTAACTATGGCTACACCTTC.

The chain employs TRBV6-6 and TRBJ2-1, with D perhaps TRBD2 (6 bases). The CDR3 consists of 12 residues. Germline lookup yields CDR1 MNHNY and CDR2 SVGAGI (reference sequence). V lost 7 bases and J lost 4, with 8 bases in between. Here the CDR3 DNA reads TGTGCCAGCATCGGACTATACAATGAGCAGTTCTTC. It is translated as CASIGLYNEQFF.

The chain recombines TRBV7-6 with TRBJ1-2, with 8 bases lining up with TRBD1. Per the germline V gene, CDR1 is SGHVS and CDR2 is FNYEAQ. The ends lost 1 base at V and 4 bases at J; junction bases unmatched: 5. This CDR3 region has 15 residues. The CDR3 reads CASSLGQGNPYGYTF. In DNA form, the CDR3 reads TGTGCCAGCAGCTTAGGACAGGGGAACCCCTATGGCTACACCTTC. Drawing the rest from reference TRBV7-6 and TRBJ1-2, the complete variable domain is GAGVSQSPRYKVTKRGQDVALRCDPISGHVSLYWYRQALGQGPEFLTYFNYEAQQDKSGLPNDRFSAERPEGSISTLTIQRTEQRDSAMYRCASSLGQGNPYGYTFGSGTRLTVV.

The chain has TRBV25-1 and TRBJ2-3, with D hard to call. Germline loops: CDR1 MGHDK, CDR2 SYGVNS. This CDR3 has 14 residues. V lost 5 bases and J lost 4, with 13 bases in between. CDR3 in amino acids: CASSKELWPDTQYF. The CDR3 DNA reads as TGTGCCAGCAGTAAGGAACTTTGGCCAGATACGCAGTATTTT. Together with reference TRBV25-1 and TRBJ2-3, the CDR3 gives the full variable domain: EADIYQTPRYLVIGTGKKITLECSQTMGHDKMYWYQQDPGMELHLIHYSYGVNSTEKGDLSSESTVSRIRTEHFPLTLESARPSHTSQYLCASSKELWPDTQYFGPGTRLTVL.

V usage is TRBV27 and J usage is TRBJ2-5; 8 bases fit TRBD2. Germline V gives CDR1 MNHEY, CDR2 SMNVEV (reference sequence). The V gene end was trimmed by 5 bases and the J gene end by 5 bases; junction bases not matched to a gene: 13. This CDR3 region has 16 residues. In nucleotides, the CDR3 is TGTGCCAGCAGTCGATTCCAGGGACTAGTCGAGGAGACCCAGTACTTC. This translates into CASSRFQGLVEETQYF.

This clonotype was seen a few times. V and J are TRBV6-5 and TRBJ2-3; no reliable D call. This CDR3 has 15 residues. CDR1 MNHEY and CDR2 SVGAGI come from the germline V gene. Trimming took off 4 bases at V and 3 bases at J, with 14 bases between the two ends. CDR3 in amino acids: CASSSLPPTTDTQYF. Here the CDR3 DNA reads TGTGCCAGCAGTTCCCTTCCCCCGACGACAGATACGCAGTATTTT.

The genes are TRBV11-2 and TRBJ2-1, with D possibly TRBD2 on 6 matching bases. Trimming took off 5 bases at V and 5 bases at J, with 19 bases between the two ends. This CDR3 has 16 residues. Germline V gene sequence: CDR1 SGHAT, CDR2 FQNNGV. CDR3 amino acids: CASSLLALFDNNEQFF. The DNA of the CDR3 is TGTGCCAGCAGCCTTCTAGCGCTCTTTGATAACAATGAGCAGTTCTTC. Full variable domain (remainder filled in from reference TRBV11-2 and TRBJ2-1): EAGVAQSPRYKIIEKRQSVAFWCNPISGHATLYWYQQILGQGPKLLIQFQNNGVVDDSQLPKDRFSAERLKGVDSTLKIQPAKLEDSAVYLCASSLLALFDNNEQFFGPGTRLTVL.

CDR3 nucleotide sequence: TGTGCCAGCAGTTTATCACGGGGAATGAGCAATTCACCCCTCCACTTT. This encodes CASSLSRGMSNSPLHF. The V and J genes are TRBV27 and TRBJ1-6; D call uncertain. The CDR3 spans 16 residues. The germline CDR1 and CDR2 sequences are MNHEY and SMNVEV (reference sequence). Between the trimmed V and J ends, which lost 0 bases and 7 bases, there was a span of 13 bases.

In this sample, this clonotype turned up once. This chain joins TRBV5-1 and TRBJ1-1; the D gene is possibly TRBD1 (6 bases). The CDR3 is made up of 14 amino acids. Trimming took off 3 bases at V and 4 bases at J, with 13 bases between the two ends. Germline V gives CDR1 SGHRS, CDR2 YFSETQ. This CDR3 is CASSSRLDSTEAFF. DNA for the CDR3: TGCGCCAGCAGCTCCCGACTGGACAGCACTGAAGCTTTCTTT.

V is TRBV9 and J is TRBJ2-7, with TRBD1 as a possible D gene (5 bases). This CDR3 contains 14 residues. The V gene's germline CDR1 is SGDLS and CDR2 YYNGEE. Trimming left V 3 bases short and J 5 bases short, with 15 bases between. The CDR3 here is CASSGGSGLHEQYF. The CDR3 bases are TGTGCCAGCAGCGGAGGATCAGGGTTACACGAGCAGTACTTC.

This clonotype was observed many times. This chain uses TRBV7-8 with TRBJ2-7, with D possibly being TRBD1 or TRBD2 (7 bases each). The CDR3 has 15 residues. Trimming took 4 bases from V and 5 from J, leaving 18 bases between them. The germline gives CDR1 SGHVS, CDR2 FQNEAQ. The CDR3 loop is CASSSTRGGQNEQYF. The CDR3 DNA is TGTGCCAGCAGCTCGACCAGGGGGGGGCAGAACGAGCAGTACTTC.

This chain uses TRBV5-1 with TRBJ1-1, with 12 bases lining up with TRBD1. After removal of 4 bases from V and 4 bases from J, the junction contained 11 bases not matched to a gene. Germline CDR1 reads SGHRS; CDR2 reads YFSETQ. The CDR3 runs 17 residues. The CDR3 region is CASSPSGTGGGGTEAFF. As DNA, the CDR3 is TGCGCCAGCAGCCCGTCCGGGACAGGGGGCGGGGGCACTGAAGCTTTCTTT.

In this sample, this clonotype turned up a few times. This rearrangement joins TRBV27 to TRBJ1-1; the D is unclear. The CDR3 has 16 residues. The germline CDR1 and CDR2 sequences are MNHEY and SMNVEV (reference sequence). V lost 3 bases and J lost 6, with 20 bases in between. This chain's CDR3 is CASSFSGPSSRAEAFF. CDR3 bases: TGTGCCAGCAGTTTCTCCGGGCCCTCCAGTCGCGCTGAAGCTTTCTTT.

V usage is TRBV24-1 and J usage is TRBJ2-1; 9 bases agree with TRBD1. The CDR3 runs to 14 residues. The V gene's germline CDR1 is KGHDR and CDR2 SFDVKD. V lost 4 bases, J lost 7 bases, and 4 bases stayed unmatched. The CDR3 spells CATSDQTGGNEQFF. The CDR3 DNA reads TGTGCCACCAGTGACCAGACAGGGGGGAATGAGCAGTTCTTC.

The rearrangement joins TRBV24-1 to TRBJ1-1; D remains unclear. CDR1 KGHDR and CDR2 SFDVKD come from the germline V gene. This CDR3 has 14 residues. V was clipped by 3 bases and J by 7 bases, with 14 bases between them. CDR3: CATSDDPFPGEAFF. The DNA of the CDR3 is TGTGCCACCAGTGATGACCCTTTCCCCGGTGAAGCTTTCTTT.

The sample holds many counts of this clonotype. The rearrangement uses TRBV12-3 or TRBV12-4 and TRBJ2-3; 8 positions agree with TRBD2. Trimming took 2 bases from V and 2 from J; bases not matched to a gene: 9. The CDR3 extends over 17 amino acids. The CDR3 loop reads CASSLRRGGLATDTQYF. The CDR3 nucleotides are TGTGCCAGCAGTTTAAGGAGGGGAGGACTAGCCACAGATACGCAGTATTTT.

The chain joins TRBV6-1 to TRBJ1-1; D call uncertain. CDR3 length: 12 amino acids. The V and J ends lost 6 bases and 3 bases respectively, with 8 bases between them. Germline V gene lookup returns CDR1 MNHNS and CDR2 SASEGT. The CDR3 loop is CASRKGYTEAFF. Here the CDR3 DNA reads TGTGCCAGCAGAAAAGGGTACACTGAAGCTTTCTTT.

V and J are TRBV4-1 and TRBJ1-1; D may be TRBD1 (6 bases). V was trimmed by 0 bases and J by 5 bases, leaving 13 bases between them. The CDR3 contains 15 residues. Germline loops: CDR1 MGHRA, CDR2 YSYEKL. The CDR3 is CASSQEDQGGTEAFF. The DNA of the CDR3 is TGCGCCAGCAGCCAAGAGGATCAAGGGGGAACTGAAGCTTTCTTT.

This clonotype was observed a handful of times. The J gene is TRBJ1-1, the V gene TRBV19; unclear D gene. The CDR3 length is 17 residues. Germline V gives CDR1 LNHDA, CDR2 SQIVND (reference sequence). Trimming cost V 4 bases and J 2 bases, with 20 bases left between them. CDR3 bases: TGTGCCAGTAGTACTTATTTACAGAAGAGAGTCAACACTGAAGCTTTCTTT. It is translated as CASSTYLQKRVNTEAFF.

This clonotype showed up just a few times. This sequence joins TRBV6-1 and TRBJ2-5; D remains unclear. The CDR3 totals 11 residues. V was pared by 8 bases and J by 7 bases, with 11 bases between. The germline gives CDR1 MNHNS, CDR2 SASEGT. The chain's CDR3 is CASGPTGTQYF. CDR3 nucleotide sequence: TGTGCCAGCGGACCTACGGGGACCCAGTACTTC.

The CDR3 loop is CATSDLGQGMTYEQYV. CDR3 coding DNA: TGTGCCACCAGTGACCTCGGACAGGGGATGACCTACGAGCAGTACGTC. The chain joins TRBV24-1 to TRBJ2-7; 9 bases are a match to TRBD1. From germline, CDR1 is KGHDR and CDR2 SFDVKD. The CDR3 is 16 amino acids. With 4 bases clipped from V and 2 bases from J, the junction kept 8 bases outside the gene matches.

This clonotype was counted between two and nine times. The chain links TRBV12-3 or TRBV12-4 to TRBJ2-7; TRBD2 matches 7 bases. CDR3 length equals 14 residues. The J segment lost 3 bases and the V segment lost 4 bases, leaving 6 bases of the junction unmatched. The CDR3 loop reads CASSWAGENYEQYF. CDR3 DNA: TGTGCCAGCAGTTGGGCGGGGGAGAACTACGAGCAGTACTTC.

The V call is TRBV2, the J call TRBJ2-7; 9 bases fit TRBD1. Germline V lookup: CDR1 SNHLY, CDR2 FYNNEI. The CDR3 length is 12 residues. The J segment lost 5 bases and the V segment lost 7 bases, leaving 3 bases of the junction unmatched. Here the CDR3 reads CASNRDRDEQYV. The CDR3, as DNA: TGTGCCAGCAACAGGGACAGGGACGAGCAGTACGTC.

Only a few counts were recorded for this clonotype. The chain recombines TRBV6-2 or TRBV6-3 with TRBJ1-1; TRBD1 might be the D (5 bases). Germline V gene data show CDR1 as MNHEY and CDR2 as SVGEGT. This CDR3 spans 15 amino acids. The V and J ends lost 2 bases and 0 bases respectively, with 10 bases between them. The CDR3 DNA follows: TGTGCCAGCAGTTACCCCGGAGGGGTGAACACTGAAGCTTTCTTT. It translates to CASSYPGGVNTEAFF.

The rearrangement joins TRBV5-4 to TRBJ1-6; D ambiguous. V lost 3 bases and J lost 6, with 10 bases in between. The germline CDR1 and CDR2 sequences are SGHNT and YYREEE (reference sequence). This CDR3 is built from 14 residues. The CDR3 spells CASSSPLLNSPLHF. In nucleotides, the CDR3 is TGTGCCAGCAGCTCCCCCCTACTTAATTCACCCCTCCACTTT. Looking up the rest from reference TRBV5-4 and TRBJ1-6 gives the full variable domain: ETGVTQSPTHLIKTRGQQVTLRCSSQSGHNTVSWYQQALGQGPQFIFQYYREEENGRGNFPPRFSGLQFPNYSSELNVNALELDDSALYLCASSSPLLNSPLHFGNGTRLTVT.